Below, 20 T cell receptor beta chains from the same sample are listed, as sequenced in a study of shared clonotypes between healthy human individuals. TCRdb's copy holds only in-frame clones and misses some; the assay was immunoSEQ multiplex PCR. This table has around 2,000,000 clones, approximately 95% appearing once. Cells designated naive CD8 were CD45RO-negative and were positively selected for CCR7, with terminally differentiated effector memory CD45RA+ cells excluded. The specimen was naive CD8+ T cells sorted from blood. Receptor source: a young man in good health.

The gene calls are TRBV5-1 and TRBJ1-2, with D perhaps matching TRBD1 (5 bases). V was shortened by 0 bases and J by 3 bases, with 18 bases between the two germline ends. Per the germline V gene, CDR1 is SGHRS and CDR2 is YFSETQ. The CDR3 loop spans 17 amino acids. The CDR3 DNA is TGCGCCAGCAGCTTGGGGGATTGGGAGACAGAATACTATGGCTACACCTTC. Encoded protein: CASSLGDWETEYYGYTF.

The V and J genes are TRBV5-6 and TRBJ2-3; D may be TRBD2 (7 bases). The V end lost 2 bases, the J end lost 3 bases, and 13 bases lay between the germline ends. This CDR3 is 15 amino acids long. Germline CDR1 is SGHDT and CDR2 is YYEEEE. CDR3 protein: CASSFWGGITDTQYF. DNA for the CDR3: TGTGCCAGCAGCTTCTGGGGGGGCATAACAGATACGCAGTATTTT.

This clone occurred once. The genes are TRBV10-3 and TRBJ2-5, with TRBD1 matching 7 bases. The CDR3 length is 14 residues. Germline CDR1 reads ENHRY; CDR2 reads SYGVKD. Germline trimming cut 6 bases from V and 5 bases from J; bases unmatched to any gene: 9. CDR3 loop: CAISLDRDGETQYF. The CDR3, as DNA: TGTGCCATCAGCCTCGACAGGGACGGTGAGACCCAGTACTTC.

CDR3 residues: CASSPSGGFSDTQYF. CDR3 nucleotide sequence: TGTGCCAGCAGCCCCTCCGGGGGGTTTTCAGATACGCAGTATTTT. This chain joins TRBV6-5 and TRBJ2-3; TRBD2 matches 7 bases. V gave up 6 bases and J gave up 4 bases; unmatched junction bases: 10. This CDR3 comprises 15 residues. The germline CDR1 and CDR2 sequences are MNHEY and SVGAGI.

The rearrangement joins TRBV19 to TRBJ2-2; D is perhaps TRBD1 (5 bases). CDR1 is LNHDA, CDR2 SQIVND, per germline (reference sequence). V lost 5 bases and J 2 bases, leaving 18 bases between the germline ends. This CDR3 is built from 17 residues. CDR3 sequence (DNA): TGTGCCAGTAGTGGTCAGGGTGTTGTCTTCAACACCGGGGAGCTGTTTTTT. Protein product: CASSGQGVVFNTGELFF. Full variable domain (remainder filled in from reference TRBV19 and TRBJ2-2): DGGITQSPKYLFRKEGQNVTLSCEQNLNHDAMYWYRQDPGQGLRLIYYSQIVNDFQKGDIAEGYSVSREKKESFPLTVTSAQKNPTAFYLCASSGQGVVFNTGELFFGEGSRLTVL.

The chain has TRBV28 and TRBJ1-5, with TRBD1 identical over 8 bases. CDR1 and CDR2 (germline): MDHEN, SYDVKM. Germline trimming cut 5 bases from V and 6 bases from J; bases unmatched to any gene: 9. The CDR3 runs to 15 residues. In nucleotides, the CDR3 is TGTGCCAGCAGTATACAGGGGGGAGGGAGTCAGCCCCAGCATTTT. Residues: CASSIQGGGSQPQHF.

The chain joins TRBV9 to TRBJ2-3, with 8 bases that match TRBD2. CDR3 length: 16 amino acids. Germline V gene data show CDR1 as SGDLS and CDR2 as YYNGEE. Germline trimming cut 4 bases from V and 3 bases from J; bases unmatched to any gene: 10. The CDR3, as DNA: TGTGCCAGCAGCCTTGAAGCGGGAGTTGGTACAGATACGCAGTATTTT. This translates into CASSLEAGVGTDTQYF.

The chain couples TRBV7-8 to TRBJ2-7, with 8 bases lining up with TRBD2. Germline V gene lookup returns CDR1 SGHVS and CDR2 FQNEAQ. V shed 3 bases, J shed 0 bases, and the junction held 4 bases outside the gene matches. This CDR3 has 15 residues. In DNA form, the CDR3 reads TGTGCCAGCAGCTTTTTAAGCGGGAGCTCCTACGAGCAGTACTTC. It is translated as CASSFLSGSSYEQYF.

This chain uses TRBV27 with TRBJ2-7, with a weak D call TRBD2 (5 bases). V shed 6 bases and J shed 6 bases, with 18 bases lying between them. Germline CDR1 reads MNHEY; CDR2 reads SMNVEV (reference sequence). This CDR3 spans 14 amino acids. This CDR3 is CASRTGIGMREQYF. The CDR3 DNA sequence: TGTGCCAGCAGAACGGGGATAGGGATGCGCGAGCAGTACTTC.

The sample holds one count of this clone. The chain combines TRBV7-9 with TRBJ2-2; perhaps TRBD2 as D (6 bases). The germline V gene encodes CDR1 SEHNR and CDR2 FQNEAQ (reference sequence). CDR3 length equals 14 residues. V was cut by 5 bases and J by 1 base, with 8 bases left in between. CDR3 region: CASSASENTGELFF. CDR3 in DNA: TGTGCCAGCAGCGCTAGCGAGAACACCGGGGAGCTGTTTTTT.

This chain uses TRBV7-9 with TRBJ2-5; D not resolved. CDR1 SEHNR and CDR2 FQNEAQ come from the germline V gene (reference sequence). CDR3 length: 14 residues. V dropped 1 base and J dropped 2 bases, with 8 bases sitting between them. This CDR3 reads CASSLVQRQETQYF. DNA for the CDR3: TGTGCCAGCAGCTTAGTCCAGAGACAAGAGACCCAGTACTTC.

J is TRBJ1-1 and V is TRBV11-2; the D is unclear. The CDR3 has 14 residues. The germline gives CDR1 SGHAT, CDR2 FQNNGV. Trimming took off 2 bases at V and 3 bases at J, with 10 bases between the two ends. This CDR3 is CASSLRGPDTEAFF. The CDR3 DNA reads TGTGCCAGCAGCTTACGAGGGCCGGACACTGAAGCTTTCTTT.

This clone appeared once. This chain joins TRBV6-1 and TRBJ2-7; 7 nucleotides agree with TRBD2. The CDR3 is 14 residues long. V was pared by 3 bases and J by 7 bases, with 9 bases of the junction left unmatched. Germline V lookup: CDR1 MNHNS, CDR2 SASEGT. As DNA, the CDR3 is TGTGCCAGCAGTGATACGGGGGGTCGGTGGGAGCAGTACTTC. Its translation: CASSDTGGRWEQYF.

This clone appeared a single time. V usage is TRBV30 and J usage is TRBJ2-7; no definite D call. In germline, CDR1 is GTSNPN, CDR2 SVGIG (reference sequence). Deletions cut 0 bases from V and 5 bases from J, with 14 bases between. This CDR3 comprises 14 residues. CDR3 region: CAWSVSSPTNEQYF. As DNA, the CDR3 is TGTGCCTGGAGTGTCTCGAGCCCGACGAACGAGCAGTACTTC.

This chain links TRBV5-6 with TRBJ2-6; TRBD2 agrees at 9 bases. The CDR3 length is 17 residues. Germline lookup yields CDR1 SGHDT and CDR2 YYEEEE. V lost 4 bases to trimming and J lost 2 bases; unmatched junction nucleotides: 7. The CDR3 sequence: CASSPPQREAGANVLTF. The CDR3 nucleotides read TGTGCCAGCAGCCCCCCCCAGCGGGAGGCTGGGGCCAACGTCCTGACTTTC. The full variable domain, its missing parts supplied by reference TRBV5-6 and TRBJ2-6, is DAGVTQSPTHLIKTRGQQVTLRCSPKSGHDTVSWYQQALGQGPQFIFQYYEEEERQRGNFPDRFSGHQFPNYSSELNVNALLLGDSALYLCASSPPQREAGANVLTFGAGSRLTVL.

In regard to this clone: Sequence at one end of the junction differs from germline and may be a read error. This rearrangement joins TRBV2 to TRBJ2-3, with D perhaps assigned TRBD1 or TRBD2 (7 bases each). The CDR3 length is 13 residues. Germline values: CDR1 SNHLY, CDR2 FYNNEI. The CDR3 DNA follows: TGTGCGAGCAGGGGGGGGATGGCAGATACGCAGTATTTT. Translated: CASRGGMADTQYF.

This clone has a single count. The V and J genes are TRBV7-9 and TRBJ2-1; D gene unclear. Deletions cut 5 bases from V and 5 bases from J, with 10 bases between. The V gene's germline CDR1 is SEHNR and CDR2 FQNEAQ (reference sequence). The CDR3 has 13 residues. The CDR3 DNA sequence: TGTGCCAGCAGCCCCGGACGGCACAATGAGCAGTTCTTC. Its protein product is CASSPGRHNEQFF.

V gene TRBV12-2 combines with J gene TRBJ1-2; TRBD1 is the table's D call, not checked against the DNA. TRBV12-2 is a pseudogene segment. The CDR3 consists of 15 residues. CDR3 nucleotides: TGTGCAAGTCGCTTTCGACAGGGGGCTTCCACTGGCTACACCTTC. Amino acids: CASRFRQGASTGYTF.

The rearrangement joins TRBV11-3 to TRBJ2-7, with D maybe TRBD2 (6 bases). Germline V CDR1 and CDR2: SGHNT, YENEEA. The ends were cut back, 5 bases at V and 0 bases at J, with 11 bases in the middle. The CDR3 runs 14 residues. CDR3 coding DNA: TGTGCCAGCAGCCCTAGCGAGAGCTCCTACGAGCAGTACTTC. Translated: CASSPSESSYEQYF.

The chain recombines TRBV13 with TRBJ2-1; no clear D. The germline gives CDR1 PRHDT, CDR2 FYEKMQ (reference sequence). This CDR3 spans 13 amino acids. V lost 4 bases and J 7 bases, leaving 11 bases between the germline ends. The CDR3 reads CASSSGTVNEQFF. The DNA of the CDR3 is TGTGCCAGCAGCTCGGGCACCGTGAATGAGCAGTTCTTC.